The 5 T cell receptor beta chains below were found in one sample sequenced in a study of OX40 agonist ivuxolimab in advanced cancers. The library was produced with the immunoSEQ multiplex PCR assay. Not all clones reach the TCRdb copy of this immuneACCESS table, which keeps in-frame sequences only. Checked studies attribute under half of the gap to unresolved V genes and leave the rest unexplained. Across this sample there are roughly 50,000 clones, with 85% to 90% seen only once. The top ten constitute roughly a third of the sample. Material: CD4+ or CD8+ T cells sorted from blood, obtained in a trial of the OX40 agonist ivuxolimab. These receptors were collected from an adult with an advanced solid tumor such as melanoma, head and neck, liver or kidney cancer.

The chain carries TRBV15 and TRBJ1-1; 8 bases are shared with TRBD1. The length of the CDR3 is 15 residues. J gave up 5 bases and V 3 bases, and 8 bases lay outside the gene matches. The germline CDR1 and CDR2 sequences are LNHNV and YYDKDF (reference sequence). In DNA form, the CDR3 reads TGTGCCACCAGCAGTACCGACAGGGGCTGGACTGAAGCTTTCTTT. Its protein product is CATSSTDRGWTEAFF.

The rearrangement links TRBV27 to TRBJ2-2; 7 bases fit TRBD2. Germline CDR1 and CDR2: MNHEY and SMNVEV (reference sequence). Losses at the gene ends were 5 bases for V and 4 bases for J; bases not matched to a gene: 7. The CDR3 is 15 amino acids. The CDR3 nucleotides are TGTGCCAGCAGTCCGGGACTATATGGCACCGGGGAGCTGTTTTTT. Encoded protein: CASSPGLYGTGELFF.

This clone appeared a few times. The CDR3 nucleotides are TGCAGCGTTCGGTTCCGTGAGCAGTTCTTC. This gives the protein CSVRFREQFF. The chain recombines TRBV29-1 with TRBJ2-1, with no clear D. The CDR3 loop spans 10 amino acids. CDR1 and CDR2 from the germline V gene are SQVTM and ANQGSEA. Trimming pared 5 bases from V and 9 bases from J, leaving 8 bases between.

As for this clone: A read error is the likely source, as a far larger clone sits one nucleotide away. The chain employs TRBV11-2 and TRBJ1-5, with TRBD1 matching over 7 bases. CDR1 and CDR2 (germline): SGHAT, FQNNGV. J gave up 2 bases and V 3 bases, and 4 bases lay outside the gene matches. CDR3 length: 15 residues. CDR3 protein: CASSLGGQGNQPQHF. The CDR3 DNA reads as TGTGCCAGCAGCTTGGGAGGACAGGGCAATCAGCCCCAGCATTTT.

J is TRBJ2-4 and V is TRBV2, with 13 bases aligning to TRBD2. With 5 bases clipped from V and 3 bases from J, the junction kept 4 bases outside the gene matches. The length of the CDR3 is 16 residues. CDR1 is SNHLY, CDR2 FYNNEI, per germline. The DNA of the CDR3 is TGTGCCAGCAGTTGGACTAGCGGGAGTAGCAAAAACATTCAGTACTTC. Its translation is CASSWTSGSSKNIQYF.